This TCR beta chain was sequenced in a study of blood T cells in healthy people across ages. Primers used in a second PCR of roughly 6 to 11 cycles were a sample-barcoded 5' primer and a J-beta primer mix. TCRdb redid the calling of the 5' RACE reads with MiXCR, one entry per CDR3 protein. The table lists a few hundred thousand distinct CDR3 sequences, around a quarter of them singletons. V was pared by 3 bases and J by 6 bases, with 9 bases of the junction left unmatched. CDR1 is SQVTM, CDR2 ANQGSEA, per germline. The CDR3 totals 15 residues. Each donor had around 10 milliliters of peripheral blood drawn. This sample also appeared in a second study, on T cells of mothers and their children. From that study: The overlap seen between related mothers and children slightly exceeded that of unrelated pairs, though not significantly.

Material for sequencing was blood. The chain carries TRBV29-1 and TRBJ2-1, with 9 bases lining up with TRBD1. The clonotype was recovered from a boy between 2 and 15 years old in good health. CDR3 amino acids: CSVDVRDRVSNEQFF. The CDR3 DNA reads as TGCAGCGTTGATGTCCGGGACAGGGTGTCCAATGAGCAGTTCTTC.